The clone carrying this TCR beta chain was counted at least ten times. Its antigen is unidentified. This sample is part of a study of identical twins. Study-level points and caveats: Out-of-frame alpha sequences shared by twins were enriched for low generation probability. It was possible that invariant MAIT and iNKT cells partly confounded the zero-insertion analyses. Insertions were reduced in abundant cord blood beta clonotypes but not in memory repertoires.

The V gene's germline CDR1 is SGHTA and CDR2 FQGNSA. This CDR3 is built from 17 residues. The ends lost 3 bases at V and 6 bases at J; junction bases unmatched: 12. Via MiXCR, TCRdb re-called the 5' RACE reads, giving one row per CDR3 protein. The sample consists of 150,000 or so distinct CDR3 sequences, around 3.5% of them appearing once. This receptor was identified in a man aged 18-30 years in good health. The genes are TRBV7-2 and TRBJ2-3; 10 bases align to TRBD2. Sequenced: memory T cells sorted from blood. The CDR3 here is CASSFSPGGLAFDTQYF. CDR3 coding DNA: TGTGCCAGCAGCTTTAGCCCAGGGGGACTAGCGTTCGATACGCAGTATTTT.